This T cell receptor beta chain appears in the sequencing data of a study of cytomegalovirus exposure and HLA in healthy donors. 13 Jbeta primers and 60 Vbeta primers were used for the PCR. This table comes from immunoSEQ multiplex PCR, and its TCRdb copy is limited to in-frame clones, with some not included. The sample lists 140,000 or so clones, around 82% occurring once. Study-wide points: A few V segments could not be told apart, such as TRBV6-2 and TRBV6-3, and were left out. Presence/absence analyses assumed roughly uniform sequencing depth across donors, which may not hold. Using the classifier, cytomegalovirus status was reportedly diagnosed with high specificity and sensitivity.

This clone was seen a single time. What it recognizes is unknown. The CDR3 totals 15 residues. The germline gives CDR1 LNHDA, CDR2 SQIVND (reference sequence). V lost 4 bases, J lost 0 bases, and 12 bases lay in between. Donors were nominally healthy when sampled, though unrecorded immune exposures were likely. Sequenced material: PBMCs. The source is a female donor in good health and CMV-seronegative. The chain combines TRBV19 with TRBJ2-5, with D possibly matching TRBD1 (6 bases). The CDR3 region has the DNA TGTGCCAGTAGTAGGAGTGACAGGTACCAAGAGACCCAGTACTTC. This gives the protein CASSRSDRYQETQYF.